This TCR beta chain was sequenced in a study of blood T cell repertoires in COVID-19. Looking at the study overall: There were acute and convalescent COVID-19 samples, and they came from the United States, Italy and Spain. Sample material is recorded as cDNA or gDNA derived from T cells, B-cell-depleted T cells, or PBMCs.

Original handling: Estimation of nucleated cell counts was performed using reference gene primer amplification. Clones were sequenced by immunoSEQ multiplex PCR, and TCRdb holds only the in-frame ones, with some missing. From that table come the V and J calls and clone size; the DNA was used to work out D and trimming. The data contain nearly 50,000 clones, about 89% of them singletons. Sequencing was carried out using peripheral blood. This clonotype originated in an elderly woman with COVID-19, enrolled during active disease.

The CDR3 bases are TGTGCCAGCAGTTTATTCGGCCTTGGGGTTGCGGGAGGGAGAGATGAGCAGTTCTTC. Amino acid sequence: CASSLFGLGVAGGRDEQFF. The rearrangement joins TRBV27 to TRBJ2-1; 9 bases fit TRBD2. The CDR3 contains 19 residues. The V segment lost 1 base and the J segment 8 bases; nucleotides outside the gene matches: 18. Germline V gene data show CDR1 as MNHEY and CDR2 as SMNVEV (reference sequence).